This is a list of T cell receptor beta chains from one sample in a study of shared clonotypes between healthy human individuals. Measured with immunoSEQ multiplex PCR; TCRdb has only the in-frame clones, and not every one. The table shows 950,000 to 1,100,000 clones, with about 70% occurring only once. Sample: memory CD4+ T cells sorted from blood. The receptor source for this set is a young man in good health. The CDR3 runs from the conserved cysteine through the conserved F or W. Fields, in order: D gene, V gene, clone size, J gene, CDR3 DNA, CDR3 protein. The D gene is left open where the match is weak. Clone size is stated in some rows and not others, as once, few, many or a class when expanded.

>NA|TRBV5-6|NA|TRBJ2-7
TGTGCCAGCAGCCTAAGGGGCGGGGCCTACGAGCAGTACTTC
CASSLRGGAYEQYF
>NA|TRBV19|NA|TRBJ2-6
TGTGCCAGTAGGGGGAAAAGTACTGGGGCCAACGTCCTGACTTTC
CASRGKSTGANVLTF
>TRBD2|TRBV5-4|NA|TRBJ2-7
TGTGCCAGCAGCTTGGGCGGACTAGCGGGACGGAACGAGCAGTACTTC
CASSLGGLAGRNEQYF
>NA|TRBV29-1|few|TRBJ1-2
TGCAGCGTTGAAGATCTTAGGGAGACTAACTATGGCTACACCTTC
CSVEDLRETNYGYTF
>NA|TRBV5-1|NA|TRBJ2-6
TGCGCCAGCAGCTACGATAACTCTGGGGCCAACGTCCTGACTTTC
CASSYDNSGANVLTF
>NA|TRBV6-6|once|TRBJ2-5
TGTGCCAGCAGCCCTAGTTGGCAGGGAGGGACCCAGTACTTC
CASSPSWQGGTQYF
>NA|TRBV4-3|NA|TRBJ2-7
TGCGCCAGCAGCCAAGCTCCCATGAACTACGAGCAGTACTTC
CASSQAPMNYEQYF
>NA|TRBV4-1|NA|TRBJ1-6
TGCGCCAGCAGCCAAGAAGGGTCTGGGATATGGTTTTCACCCCTCCACTTT
CASSQEGSGIWFSPLHF
>NA|TRBV9|NA|TRBJ1-3
TGTGCCAGCAGCGTGGGGGGCGGACCTACCGGAAACACCATATATTTT
CASSVGGGPTGNTIYF
>NA|TRBV9|few|TRBJ2-1
TGTGCCAGCCGGGGGACCTACAATGAGCAGTTCTTC
CASRGTYNEQFF
>NA|TRBV11-2|NA|TRBJ2-5
TGTGCCAGCAGCCACCCCCCTCAAGAGACCCAGTACTTC
CASSHPPQETQYF
>NA|TRBV5-1|NA|TRBJ2-2
TGCGCCAGCAGGCCGACAGGGAACACCGGGGAGCTGTTTTTT
CASRPTGNTGELFF
>NA|TRBV25-1|NA|TRBJ2-1
TGTGCCAGCTCTGGCGGGGGCGCCAGCTCCTACAATGAGCAGTTCTTC
CASSGGGASSYNEQFF
>NA|TRBV5-1|NA|TRBJ2-7
TGCGCCAGCAGCCCTTCGTGGGGGTACGAGCAGTACTTC
CASSPSWGYEQYF
>TRBD1|TRBV10-1|NA|TRBJ2-2
TGCGCCAGCAGTGAGTCGAACGTACGAGGAACAGGGGCAGGGCTGTTTTTT
CASSESNVRGTGAGLFF
>TRBD1|TRBV9|NA|TRBJ2-5
TGTGCCAGCAGCGTAGACGACAGGGGAGAGACCCAGTACTTC
CASSVDDRGETQYF